The 2 T cell receptor beta chains below come from one sample, sequenced in a study of cytomegalovirus exposure and HLA in healthy donors. Method: immunoSEQ multiplex PCR; TCRdb's copy keeps in-frame clones and lacks some. Among some 350,000 clones, roughly 87% were seen once, and the ten largest hold more than 0.9%. The specimen sequenced was PBMCs. The receptors shown here come from a woman aged 30 to 39 in good health and CMV-seropositive.

V gene TRBV7-6 combines with J gene TRBJ2-2; 10 bases match TRBD2. The CDR3 covers 17 residues. V was clipped by 2 bases and J by 6 bases; unmatched bases: 9. The germline V gene encodes CDR1 SGHVS and CDR2 FNYEAQ. The chain's CDR3 is CASSLFQRGGLAGELFF. As DNA, the CDR3 is TGTGCCAGCAGCTTATTTCAGCGGGGGGGCCTCGCCGGGGAGCTGTTTTTT.

The chain couples TRBV6-1 to TRBJ1-1, with TRBD1 matching over 8 bases. J gave up 4 bases and V 8 bases, and 9 bases lay outside the gene matches. The CDR3 length is 14 residues. Per germline, CDR1 MNHNS and CDR2 SASEGT. The DNA of the CDR3 is TGTGCCAGCCGACAGGGGAACGCCGGCACTGAAGCTTTCTTT. This sequence encodes CASRQGNAGTEAFF.